What follows are 21 T cell receptor beta chains derived from one specimen sequenced in a study of T cells in Graves' hyperthyroidism and ophthalmopathy. From RNA transcripts, TCR beta CDR3 regions were amplified. An initial round of RT-PCR targeting the TCR CDR3 relied on the HTBI primer set. From the multiplex PCR reads, TCRdb called clonotypes with MiXCR, one entry per CDR3 protein. This sample has 500,000 to 600,000 distinct CDR3 sequences, with less than 20% found just once. Sequenced material: blood. Receptors originate from a middle-aged man with Graves' ophthalmopathy.

With regard to this clonotype: One end of the junction varies from germline; a read error may be responsible. The chain joins TRBV28 to TRBJ2-6, with D maybe TRBD1 (5 bases). The CDR3 runs 15 residues. Looked up from germline, CDR1 is MDHEN and CDR2 is SYDVKM. DNA of the CDR3: TGTGCCAGCAGTCCAGCCCTCTCTGGGGCCGACGTCCTGACTTTC. It specifies CASSPALSGADVLTF.

CDR3 sequence: CSVEKQKETQYF. CDR3 coding DNA: TGCAGCGTTGAAAAACAGAAAGAGACCCAGTACTTC. The chain uses TRBV29-1 and TRBJ2-5; D is undetermined. The germline V gene has CDR1 SQVTM and CDR2 ANQGSEA. CDR3 length: 12 residues. The germline V and J ends were trimmed by 2 bases and 3 bases, with 7 bases remaining between them.

This clonotype was counted ten times or more. The V call is TRBV3-1, the J call TRBJ2-5, with TRBD1 matching 8 bases. This CDR3 is built from 15 residues. The V segment lost 1 base and the J segment 5 bases; nucleotides outside the gene matches: 6. The V gene's germline CDR1 is LGHDT and CDR2 YNNKEL (reference sequence). The CDR3 loop is CASSQARGPRETQYF. In nucleotides, the CDR3 is TGTGCCAGCAGCCAAGCCAGGGGGCCTAGGGAGACCCAGTACTTC.

CDR3 nucleotides: TGTGCCAGCTCACCAGGGGCTAGCGGGAGGTGCAATGAGCAGTTCTTC. It specifies CASSPGASGRCNEQFF. V gene TRBV18 combines with J gene TRBJ2-1; TRBD2 aligns across 11 bases. This CDR3 is 16 amino acids long. Germline V lookup: CDR1 KGHSH, CDR2 LQKENI. The junction had 6 bases not matched to a gene; V was cut back by 2 bases and J by 6 bases. Looking up the rest from reference TRBV18 and TRBJ2-1 gives the full variable domain: NAGVMQNPRHLVRRRGQEARLRCSPMKGHSHVYWYRQLPEEGLKFMVYLQKENIIDESGMPKERFSAEFPKEGPSILRIQQVVRGDSAAYFCASSPGASGRCNEQFFGPGTRLTVL.

This clonotype has a count of ten or more. The rearrangement links TRBV27 to TRBJ2-3, with D uncertain. V dropped 1 base and J dropped 2 bases, with 4 bases sitting between them. From germline, CDR1 is MNHEY and CDR2 SMNVEV (reference sequence). The length of the CDR3 is 13 residues. CDR3 sequence reads: CASSLWVTDTQYF. The DNA for the CDR3 is TGTGCCAGCAGTTTATGGGTCACAGATACGCAGTATTTT.

As DNA, the CDR3 is TGTGCCACCAGCAGAGATGCCCGCGGTTCTGGGGCCAACGTCCTGACTTTC. Residues: CATSRDARGSGANVLTF. The chain recombines TRBV15 with TRBJ2-6; D unclear. The V gene lost 0 bases and the J gene lost 1 base, with 10 bases spanning the gap. Germline loops: CDR1 LNHNV, CDR2 YYDKDF (reference sequence). The CDR3 extends over 17 amino acids. Full variable domain (outside the CDR3, taken from reference TRBV15 and TRBJ2-6): DAMVIQNPRYQVTQFGKPVTLSCSQTLNHNVMYWYQQKSSQAPKLLFHYYDKDFNNEADTPDNFQSRRPNTSFCFLDIRSPGLGDTAMYLCATSRDARGSGANVLTFGAGSRLTVL.

This clonotype was seen more than once but under ten times. V and J are TRBV5-4 and TRBJ2-7, with D possibly TRBD2 on 5 matching bases. The V and J ends lost 4 bases and 2 bases respectively, with 19 bases between them. Germline V gene data show CDR1 as SGHNT and CDR2 as YYREEE (reference sequence). CDR3 length equals 16 residues. The CDR3 sequence: CASSAPEDGVTYEQYF. The CDR3 DNA reads as TGTGCCAGCAGCGCCCCCGAGGACGGGGTTACCTACGAGCAGTACTTC. Together with reference TRBV5-4 and TRBJ2-7, the CDR3 gives the full variable domain: ETGVTQSPTHLIKTRGQQVTLRCSSQSGHNTVSWYQQALGQGPQFIFQYYREEENGRGNFPPRFSGLQFPNYSSELNVNALELDDSALYLCASSAPEDGVTYEQYFGPGTRLTVT.

The J gene is TRBJ2-7, the V gene TRBV2; D assignment may be TRBD1 or TRBD2 (5 bases each). The germline V gene has CDR1 SNHLY and CDR2 FYNNEI. The CDR3 totals 15 residues. Trimming shortened V by 6 bases and J by 5 bases, and 20 bases separated the two germline ends. The CDR3 region has the DNA TGTGCCAGCAGACTCCCGGGACCGAGTGGGGACGAGCAGTACTTC. Translating it yields CASRLPGPSGDEQYF.

The J gene is TRBJ1-2, the V gene TRBV6-1, with 9 bases identical to TRBD1. From germline, CDR1 is MNHNS and CDR2 SASEGT. V gave up 6 bases and J gave up 4 bases; unmatched junction bases: 6. The CDR3 runs 14 residues. The CDR3 loop reads CASRGDRASYGYTF. As DNA, the CDR3 is TGTGCCAGCAGGGGGGACAGGGCCAGCTATGGCTACACCTTC.

At least ten counts were recorded for this clonotype. The chain has TRBV30 and TRBJ1-6; perhaps TRBD1 as D (6 bases). With 1 base removed from V and 12 bases from J, the gap between germline ends came to 13 bases. In germline, CDR1 is GTSNPN, CDR2 SVGIG (reference sequence). The CDR3 has 13 residues. CDR3 bases: TGTGCCTGGAGTGAGTCAGGGGAGATACCCCTCCACTTT. Protein: CAWSESGEIPLHF.

This clonotype turned up a few times. One end of the junction does not line up with germline, which may come from a read error. The gene calls are TRBV11-2 and TRBJ2-7; TRBD2 matches 9 bases. Germline V gives CDR1 SGHAT, CDR2 FQNNGV. There are 16 residues in the CDR3. CDR3 bases: TGTGCCAGCAGCTCCAAACCAGGGACTAGCCTTTACGAGCAGCACTTC. Translation: CASSSKPGTSLYEQHF.

This clonotype was seen a handful of times. This chain connects TRBV7-2 to TRBJ2-2; 7 bases line up with TRBD1. Germline values: CDR1 SGHTA, CDR2 FQGNSA. The length of the CDR3 is 16 residues. V shed 3 bases, J shed 0 bases, and the junction held 4 bases outside the gene matches. In DNA form, the CDR3 reads TGTGCCAGCAGCTTCCGGACAGGCCCGAACACCGGGGAGCTGTTTTTT. It specifies CASSFRTGPNTGELFF.

This clonotype has at least ten counts. This rearrangement joins TRBV2 to TRBJ2-1; weak D call: TRBD2 (6 bases). In germline, CDR1 is SNHLY, CDR2 FYNNEI. This CDR3 is built from 15 residues. Trimming cost V 7 bases and J 6 bases, with 19 bases left between them. Here the CDR3 DNA reads TGTGCCAGCACCCTACCGGGACTGCCATTCAATGAGCAGTTCTTC. Translated, it gives CASTLPGLPFNEQFF. Using reference TRBV2 and TRBJ2-1 for the parts outside the CDR3, the full variable domain is EPEVTQTPSHQVTQMGQEVILRCVPISNHLYFYWYRQILGQKVEFLVSFYNNEISEKSEIFDDQFSVERPDGSNFTLKIRSTKLEDSAMYFCASTLPGLPFNEQFFGPGTRLTVL.

This clonotype occurred a few times. The chain links TRBV6-2 or TRBV6-3 to TRBJ2-1, with a tentative D call TRBD1 (5 bases). Trimming shortened V by 6 bases and J by 0 bases, and 18 bases separated the two germline ends. Germline CDR1 MNHEY, CDR2 SVGEGT. The CDR3 covers 17 residues. The chain's CDR3 is CASSTTLTGRSYNEQFF. The DNA of the CDR3 is TGTGCCAGCAGCACCACTCTTACAGGTCGCTCCTACAATGAGCAGTTCTTC.

This clonotype was observed at least ten times. The chain employs TRBV18 and TRBJ2-6, with 7 bases identical to TRBD1. The CDR3 spans 15 residues. Per the germline V gene, CDR1 is KGHSH and CDR2 is LQKENI. J lost 2 bases, V lost 3 bases, and 1 base had no gene match. The CDR3 loop reads CASSPGTAGANVLTF. In DNA form, the CDR3 reads TGTGCCAGCTCACCCGGGACAGCTGGGGCCAACGTCCTGACTTTC.

The V and J genes are TRBV27 and TRBJ2-3, with TRBD2 matching 11 bases. Germline assignment: CDR1 MNHEY and CDR2 SMNVEV (reference sequence). This CDR3 has 17 residues. The V and J ends lost 3 bases and 2 bases, in that order; junction bases with no gene match: 7. CDR3 protein: CASSFLRLAGITDTQYF. Written as DNA, the CDR3 is TGTGCCAGCAGTTTTCTAAGACTAGCGGGGATCACAGATACGCAGTATTTT.

The chain links TRBV5-1 to TRBJ2-3; 9 bases are shared with TRBD2. This CDR3 is 17 amino acids long. Trimming cost V 1 base and J 4 bases; bases outside gene matches: 10. Germline values: CDR1 SGHRS, CDR2 YFSETQ. CDR3 amino acids: CASSLSPRGGSADTQYF. CDR3 sequence (DNA): TGCGCCAGCAGCTTGAGCCCGCGGGGGGGATCAGCAGATACGCAGTATTTT.

This sequence joins TRBV7-9 and TRBJ2-5; TRBD2 is a possible D gene (5 bases). CDR3 length equals 14 residues. Between the trimmed V and J ends, which lost 5 bases and 0 bases, there was a span of 10 bases. CDR1 and CDR2 from the germline V gene are SEHNR and FQNEAQ (reference sequence). CDR3 in DNA: TGTGCCAGCAGCCCTGGGGAGTACCAAGAGACCCAGTACTTC. Residues: CASSPGEYQETQYF. Together with reference TRBV7-9 and TRBJ2-5, the CDR3 gives the full variable domain: DTGVSQNPRHKITKRGQNVTFRCDPISEHNRLYWYRQTLGQGPEFLTYFQNEAQLEKSRLLSDRFSAERPKGSFSTLEIQRTEQGDSAMYLCASSPGEYQETQYFGPGTRLLVL.

The chain uses TRBV24-1 and TRBJ2-5; 7 positions match TRBD1. Per germline, CDR1 KGHDR and CDR2 SFDVKD. This CDR3 is built from 14 residues. Trimming took 9 bases from V and 3 from J; bases not matched to a gene: 9. Here the CDR3 reads CATGTVGQEETQYF. The CDR3 nucleotides are TGTGCCACCGGGACAGTAGGCCAAGAAGAGACCCAGTACTTC.

V and J are TRBV4-1 and TRBJ2-7; D is perhaps TRBD2 (5 bases). V was cut by 0 bases and J by 7 bases, with 19 bases left in between. Germline V gene lookup returns CDR1 MGHRA and CDR2 YSYEKL. This CDR3 is built from 16 residues. The CDR3 region is CASSQERFGVLGEQYF. The CDR3 DNA follows: TGCGCCAGCAGCCAAGAAAGGTTCGGGGTACTTGGAGAGCAGTACTTC.

This clonotype was observed many times. The rearrangement uses TRBV5-8 and TRBJ2-1; TRBD2 matches at 7 bases. CDR3 size: 15 residues. J gave up 5 bases and V 0 bases, and 5 bases lay outside the gene matches. The V gene's germline CDR1 is SGHTS and CDR2 YDEGEE. CDR3 protein: CASSLVWTRDNEQFF. In DNA form, the CDR3 reads TGTGCCAGCAGCTTGGTTTGGACTAGGGACAATGAGCAGTTCTTC.